The rows below give T cell receptor beta chains drawn from one sample of a study of T cells in Graves' hyperthyroidism and ophthalmopathy. TCRdb reprocessed the multiplex PCR reads via MiXCR and lists one record per CDR3 protein. The sample lists some 460,000 distinct CDR3 sequences, approximately 14% occurring once. Sequenced input: blood. The receptors were sampled from a woman aged 18-29 years with Graves' hyperthyroidism. Both conserved end residues are part of each CDR3. Each record gives: D gene, V gene, CDR3 protein. D genes are given only for firm matches.

- | TRBV20-1 | CSARAGGTTNYSPLHF
- | TRBV3-1 | CASSQDRVGQPQHF
- | TRBV7-3 | CASSLALVRARSYNEQFF
- | TRBV20-1 | CSAREETRVYIQYF
TRBD2 | TRBV10-3 | CAISDGRASGANVLTF
- | TRBV3-1 | CASSQDQGVNEAFF
- | TRBV7-9 | CASSLEYQPQHF
- | TRBV2 | CASSEIDLRITEQFF
TRBD1 | TRBV20-1 | CSAWFLGTEHYEQYF
- | TRBV7-9 | CASSFGGQPNEQFF
TRBD1 | TRBV4-1 | CASSHGTGLYEQYF
- | TRBV6-7 | CASRPSRTNQPQHF
TRBD2 | TRBV20-1 | CSATPQTSGYNEQFF
TRBD1 | TRBV27 | CASRRLQGSLYEQYF
- | TRBV28 | CASTHPGVGANVLTF
- | TRBV19 | CASSISASSWPQHF
- | TRBV19 | CAAAQGTNTGELFF
TRBD1 | TRBV5-1 | CASTPGQMNTEAFF